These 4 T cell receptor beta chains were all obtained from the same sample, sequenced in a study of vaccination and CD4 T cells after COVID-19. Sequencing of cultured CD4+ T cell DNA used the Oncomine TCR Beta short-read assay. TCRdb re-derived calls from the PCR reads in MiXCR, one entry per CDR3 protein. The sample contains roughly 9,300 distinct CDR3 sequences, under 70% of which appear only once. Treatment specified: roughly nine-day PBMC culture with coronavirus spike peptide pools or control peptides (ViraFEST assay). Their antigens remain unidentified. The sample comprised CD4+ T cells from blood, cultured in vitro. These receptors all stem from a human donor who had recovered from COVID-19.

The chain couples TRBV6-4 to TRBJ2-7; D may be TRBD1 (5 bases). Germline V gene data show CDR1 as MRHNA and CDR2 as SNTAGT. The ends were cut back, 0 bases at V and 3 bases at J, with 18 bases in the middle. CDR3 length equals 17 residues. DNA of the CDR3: TGTGCCAGCAGTGACTCGAGCAGGGTGATCCCCCACTACGAGCAGTACTTC. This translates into CASSDSSRVIPHYEQYF.

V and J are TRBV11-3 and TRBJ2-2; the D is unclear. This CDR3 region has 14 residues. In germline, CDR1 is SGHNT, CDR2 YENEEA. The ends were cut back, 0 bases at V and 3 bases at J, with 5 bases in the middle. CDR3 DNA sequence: TGTGCCAGCAGCTTAGACGGATACACCGGGGAGCTGTTTTTT. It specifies CASSLDGYTGELFF.

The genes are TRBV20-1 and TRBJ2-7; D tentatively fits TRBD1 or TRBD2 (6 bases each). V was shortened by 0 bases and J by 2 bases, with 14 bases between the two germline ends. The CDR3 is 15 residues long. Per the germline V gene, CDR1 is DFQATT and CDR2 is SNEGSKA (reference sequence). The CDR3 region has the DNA TGCAGTGCTAGAGAAATGGGGGGACAAACCTACGAGCAGTACTTC. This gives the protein CSAREMGGQTYEQYF.

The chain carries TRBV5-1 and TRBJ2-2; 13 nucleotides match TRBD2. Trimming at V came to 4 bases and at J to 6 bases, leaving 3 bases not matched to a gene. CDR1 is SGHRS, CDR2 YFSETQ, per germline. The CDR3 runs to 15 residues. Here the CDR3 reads CASSRGLAGPGELFF. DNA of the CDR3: TGCGCCAGCAGCCGGGGACTAGCGGGGCCCGGGGAGCTGTTTTTT.